One and the same sample provided the 21 T cell receptor beta chains below, sequenced in a study of blood T cell repertoires in COVID-19. TCRdb's table, derived via immunoSEQ multiplex PCR, lists solely in-frame clones and lacks some. The table has over 100,000 clones, around 89% seen once; the top ten hold approximately 1.1%. The sequencing input was peripheral blood. The receptors shown here come from a human donor in a cohort sampled during active COVID-19.

The rearrangement links TRBV7-9 to TRBJ2-5, with TRBD1 matching over 10 bases. CDR1 is SEHNR, CDR2 FQNEAQ, per germline (reference sequence). V dropped 3 bases and J dropped 3; count of bases not matched to a gene: 4. This CDR3 is 15 amino acids long. CDR3 sequence: CASSFRQGAKETQYF. The CDR3, as DNA: TGTGCCAGCAGCTTTCGACAGGGGGCTAAAGAGACCCAGTACTTC.

This rearrangement joins TRBV5-1 to TRBJ2-3; 8 positions agree with TRBD1. The J segment lost 2 bases and the V segment lost 10 bases, leaving 9 bases of the junction unmatched. The CDR3 length is 14 residues. Germline V gene sequence: CDR1 SGHRS, CDR2 YFSETQ. Here the CDR3 DNA reads TGCGCCGTCAGACAGGGGCCCCACACAGATACGCAGTATTTT. This sequence encodes CAVRQGPHTDTQYF. The whole variable domain, filled in from reference TRBV5-1 and TRBJ2-3, reads KAGVTQTPRYLIKTRGQQVTLSCSPISGHRSVSWYQQTPGQGLQFLFEYFSETQRNKGNFPGRFSGRQFSNSRSEMNVSTLELGDSALYLCAVRQGPHTDTQYFGPGTRLTVL.

In this sample, this clone turned up many times. The rearrangement joins TRBV4-3 to TRBJ1-5; D remains unclear. V lost 0 bases to trimming and J lost 0 bases, with 9 bases between them. The CDR3 extends over 16 amino acids. CDR1 and CDR2 (germline): LGHNA, YSLEER. The CDR3, as DNA: TGCGCCAGCAGCCAAGATAGGCGGTCTAGCAATCAGCCCCAGCATTTT. Protein sequence: CASSQDRRSSNQPQHF.

Written as DNA, the CDR3 is TGTGCCAGCAGCCTGGGGGTGGGGGGAAATTCACCCCTCCACTTT. Protein sequence: CASSLGVGGNSPLHF. The rearrangement uses TRBV28 and TRBJ1-6, with D possibly being TRBD1 (5 bases). Germline V gene sequence: CDR1 MDHEN, CDR2 SYDVKM. The V end was cut by 6 bases, the J end by 7 bases, with 16 bases between. CDR3 length: 15 residues.

This clone was detected many times. The V and J genes are TRBV4-1 and TRBJ1-2; 8 bases are a match to TRBD1. The CDR3 consists of 18 residues. Germline CDR1 is MGHRA and CDR2 is YSYEKL. V gave up 2 bases and J gave up 0 bases; unmatched junction bases: 11. The CDR3 nucleotides are TGCGCCAGCAGCCAACGAATTGGCAGGGGGCCAGCTAACTATGGCTACACCTTC. It is translated as CASSQRIGRGPANYGYTF.

The chain joins TRBV2 to TRBJ2-7, with D possibly TRBD1 on 7 matching bases. The V gene lost 4 bases and the J gene lost 3 bases, with 22 bases spanning the gap. The CDR3 sequence is 17 residues long. Looked up from germline, CDR1 is SNHLY and CDR2 is FYNNEI. The CDR3 spells CASSGWAGQEGYYEQYF. CDR3 coding DNA: TGTGCCAGCAGTGGTTGGGCCGGACAGGAGGGTTACTACGAGCAGTACTTC.

The gene calls are TRBV11-2 and TRBJ2-7, with 8 nucleotides matching TRBD1. The CDR3 runs to 15 residues. The junction had 8 bases not matched to a gene; V was cut back by 5 bases and J by 2 bases. Per the germline V gene, CDR1 is SGHAT and CDR2 is FQNNGV. The CDR3 DNA is TGTGCCAGCAGCCAGAAGAGACAGGGGCCCTACGAGCAGTACTTC. It yields the protein CASSQKRQGPYEQYF.

In regard to this clone: Other DNA sequences in the same sample also yield this CDR3. The chain is built from TRBV18 and TRBJ2-7; D gene ambiguous. This CDR3 contains 14 residues. Per the germline V gene, CDR1 is KGHSH and CDR2 is LQKENI. V dropped 2 bases and J dropped 0 bases, with 8 bases sitting between them. The CDR3 region has the DNA TGTGCCAGCTCACCAAATCCGAGCTCCTACGAGCAGTACTTC. Protein product: CASSPNPSSYEQYF.

This chain joins TRBV9 and TRBJ2-3; 10 bases line up with TRBD2. CDR1 and CDR2 (germline): SGDLS, YYNGEE. The CDR3 has 16 residues. V shed 4 bases, J shed 2 bases, and the junction held 7 bases outside the gene matches. The CDR3 nucleotides read TGTGCCAGCAGCCCTATAGCGGGGGGATACACAGATACGCAGTATTTT. Translating gives CASSPIAGGYTDTQYF.

V gene TRBV28 combines with J gene TRBJ1-2, with D tentatively TRBD1 (5 bases). Germline V gives CDR1 MDHEN, CDR2 SYDVKM. The CDR3 consists of 17 residues. Trimming stripped 2 bases from V and 6 bases from J, with 22 bases between. CDR3 DNA: TGTGCCAGCAGTTTACTTCTCATGGGGGGGGAGGCCGATGGCTACACCTTC. Its protein product is CASSLLLMGGEADGYTF.

For the CDR3, the DNA is TGTGCCAGCAGTGGGGGGATTGGAAACACCATATATTTT. Amino acid sequence: CASSGGIGNTIYF. The J gene is TRBJ1-3, the V gene TRBV27, with a possible D match to TRBD1 (5 bases). Germline CDR1 is MNHEY and CDR2 is SMNVEV (reference sequence). V shed 5 bases and J shed 3 bases, with 8 bases lying between them. This CDR3 spans 13 amino acids.

The chain couples TRBV9 to TRBJ2-5; 8 bases line up with TRBD2. There are 15 residues in the CDR3. Germline CDR1 SGDLS, CDR2 YYNGEE. The ends lost 3 bases at V and 3 bases at J; junction bases unmatched: 7. The CDR3 loop reads CASSASGGREETQYF. In nucleotides, the CDR3 is TGTGCCAGCAGCGCCTCGGGGGGGCGGGAAGAGACCCAGTACTTC.

V and J are TRBV28 and TRBJ2-5; 7 nucleotides align to TRBD2. The CDR3 contains 13 residues. The germline V gene encodes CDR1 MDHEN and CDR2 SYDVKM. With V trimmed by 8 bases and J by 7 bases, 10 bases remained unmatched. CDR3 DNA sequence: TGTGCCAGCGCCCTCGGGCCGGGGGGGACCCAGTACTTC. Translated: CASALGPGGTQYF.

This clone has a handful of counts. The rearrangement links TRBV6-1 to TRBJ2-5; the match to TRBD2 covers 8 bases. Germline V lookup: CDR1 MNHNS, CDR2 SASEGT. The CDR3 covers 19 residues. The trim removed 3 bases at V and 4 bases at J, leaving 19 bases unmatched. CDR3 coding DNA: TGTGCCAGCAGTGAGAAACGTATTGGGTCGGGGGGGCGTTTAGAGACCCAGTACTTC. It is translated as CASSEKRIGSGGRLETQYF.

This chain connects TRBV9 to TRBJ2-3; no clear D gene. CDR1 and CDR2 (germline): SGDLS, YYNGEE. The V and J ends lost 3 bases and 5 bases respectively, with 4 bases between them. CDR3 length: 11 residues. The CDR3 DNA follows: TGTGCCAGCAGCGCGGGAGATACGCAGTATTTT. This encodes CASSAGDTQYF.

J is TRBJ1-3 and V is TRBV25-1; D gene uncertain. The germline CDR1 and CDR2 sequences are MGHDK and SYGVNS. The CDR3 totals 15 residues. Trimming removed 2 bases from V and 3 bases from J, with 11 bases in between. DNA for the CDR3: TGTGCCAGCAGTGAACAGTTTGAAGTTGGAAACACCATATATTTT. Translating it yields CASSEQFEVGNTIYF.

The chain carries TRBV5-1 and TRBJ1-1; D is ambiguous. V lost 3 bases and J lost 0, with 12 bases in between. CDR3 length: 15 amino acids. Germline CDR1 reads SGHRS; CDR2 reads YFSETQ. CDR3 loop: CASSSALRVNTEAFF. As DNA, the CDR3 is TGCGCCAGCAGCTCCGCACTCCGGGTGAACACTGAAGCTTTCTTT.

J is TRBJ2-6 and V is TRBV9; D is unclear. V lost 1 base and J 2 bases, leaving 4 bases between the germline ends. Germline V gene sequence: CDR1 SGDLS, CDR2 YYNGEE. The CDR3 is 14 amino acids. The CDR3: CASSVLTGANVLTF. CDR3 coding DNA: TGTGCCAGCAGCGTATTAACTGGGGCCAACGTCCTGACTTTC.

This rearrangement joins TRBV5-1 to TRBJ1-5, with a possible D match to TRBD1 (5 bases). CDR1 is SGHRS and CDR2 is YFSETQ in the germline V gene. This CDR3 is 14 amino acids long. Trimming cost V 0 bases and J 8 bases, with 12 bases left between them. The CDR3 bases are TGCGCCAGCAGCTTGGGGGCCGGCAGGGAGCCCCAGCATTTT. It is translated as CASSLGAGREPQHF.

V gene TRBV6-6 combines with J gene TRBJ1-2; TRBD1 agrees at 7 bases. Germline assignment: CDR1 MNHNY and CDR2 SVGAGI (reference sequence). Trimming removed 4 bases from V and 5 bases from J; junction bases left unmatched: 10. CDR3 size: 15 residues. CDR3 coding DNA: TGTGCCAGCAGTTCCCGGGACAGCCCAATTTATGGCTACACCTTC. Amino acids: CASSSRDSPIYGYTF.

The chain has TRBV7-6 and TRBJ2-5, with TRBD2 identical over 12 bases. The CDR3 runs to 16 residues. The V gene's germline CDR1 is SGHVS and CDR2 FNYEAQ. V dropped 5 bases and J dropped 5; count of bases not matched to a gene: 9. CDR3: CASSRYETSGGETQYF. The CDR3 coding sequence is TGTGCCAGCAGCCGATATGAGACTAGCGGGGGTGAGACCCAGTACTTC.